This is a list of T cell receptor beta chains from one sample in a study of cytomegalovirus exposure and HLA in healthy donors. Some clones are missing from TCRdb's copy, which holds only in-frame ones; the method was immunoSEQ multiplex PCR. The data contain approximately 120,000 clones, around 80% of them seen just once; the ten biggest clones take up 1.2%. Sequenced material: PBMCs. These receptors all stem from a female donor in good health and CMV-seronegative. Each CDR3 is given with its conserved first and last residue. D genes are given only for firm matches. The size of a clone is reported for some rows only, either as once, few or many, or as a class for expanded clones.

J: TRBJ1-1
size: NA
D: NA
V: TRBV28
CDR3: CAGQRGRANTEAFF
DNA: TGTGCCGGACAGAGGGGGAGAGCGAACACTGAAGCTTTCTTT

J: TRBJ1-1
size: NA
D: NA
V: TRBV18
CDR3: CASSPNRLGRVSTEAFF
DNA: TGTGCCAGCTCACCAAACCGGTTGGGGAGGGTTAGCACTGAAGCTTTCTTT

J: TRBJ1-3
size: NA
D: TRBD1
V: TRBV28
CDR3: CASSSYRDRDPGNTIYF
DNA: TGTGCCAGCAGTTCATACCGGGACAGGGATCCTGGAAACACCATATATTTT

J: TRBJ1-2
size: NA
D: NA
V: TRBV13
CDR3: CASSLGRLYGYTF
DNA: TGTGCCAGCAGCTTGGGCCGACTATATGGCTACACCTTC

J: TRBJ2-7
size: NA
D: TRBD1
V: TRBV10-1
CDR3: CASSPGGMYEQYF
DNA: TGCGCCAGCAGTCCAGGGGGTATGTACGAGCAGTACTTC

J: TRBJ2-2
size: NA
D: TRBD2
V: TRBV7-9
CDR3: CASSLASGGRYTGELFF
DNA: TGTGCCAGCAGCTTAGCCAGCGGGGGGCGATACACCGGGGAGCTGTTTTTT

J: TRBJ2-1
size: NA
D: TRBD2
V: TRBV7-6
CDR3: CASSLGLATTEQFF
DNA: TGTGCCAGCAGCTTAGGACTAGCGACCACCGAGCAGTTCTTC

J: TRBJ2-2
size: NA
D: NA
V: TRBV7-3
CDR3: CASSLSRWSGELFF
DNA: TGTGCCAGCAGCCTGTCTAGGTGGTCCGGGGAGCTGTTTTTT

J: TRBJ1-4
size: NA
D: TRBD1
V: TRBV7-2
CDR3: CASSSNRGRIGKLFF
DNA: TGTGCCAGCAGCTCCAACAGGGGGAGGATAGGAAAACTGTTTTTT

J: TRBJ1-1
size: NA
D: TRBD1
V: TRBV7-9
CDR3: CASSPKYPGTGYTEAFF
DNA: TGTGCCAGCAGCCCGAAGTACCCCGGGACAGGGTATACTGAAGCTTTCTTT

J: TRBJ2-5
size: NA
D: TRBD1
V: TRBV27
CDR3: CASSLTGLETQYF
DNA: TGTGCCAGCAGTCTGACAGGGTTAGAGACCCAGTACTTC

J: TRBJ2-5
size: NA
D: NA
V: TRBV7-9
CDR3: CASSLFVSNRETQYF
DNA: TGTGCCAGCAGCTTATTCGTATCTAACCGAGAGACCCAGTACTTC

J: TRBJ1-2
size: NA
D: NA
V: TRBV9
CDR3: CASKFPGGPLLLYTF
DNA: TGTGCCAGCAAGTTTCCCGGGGGGCCCCTTCTCCTCTACACCTTC

J: TRBJ1-5
size: NA
D: TRBD1
V: TRBV7-9
CDR3: CASSLWSGGGPQPQHF
DNA: TGTGCCAGCAGCTTATGGTCAGGGGGCGGTCCCCAGCCCCAGCATTTT

J: TRBJ1-1
size: NA
D: TRBD1
V: TRBV6-1
CDR3: CASSQVPGGLDEAFF
DNA: TGTGCCAGCAGCCAGGTTCCAGGGGGGCTCGATGAAGCTTTCTTT

J: TRBJ2-7
size: NA
D: NA
V: TRBV6-6
CDR3: CASRKGGTASYEQYF
DNA: TGTGCCAGCAGGAAAGGCGGGACGGCTTCCTACGAGCAGTACTTC

J: TRBJ1-2
size: NA
D: NA
V: TRBV12-5
CDR3: CASGLGSYGYTF
DNA: TGTGCTAGTGGTTTGGGGAGTTATGGCTACACCTTC

J: TRBJ2-1
size: once
D: TRBD2
V: TRBV11-2
CDR3: CASSGQGLAGNEQFF
DNA: TGTGCCAGCAGCGGCCAAGGACTAGCGGGCAATGAGCAGTTCTTC

J: TRBJ2-1
size: few
D: TRBD1
V: TRBV5-6
CDR3: CASSLMGQSFMNEQFF
DNA: TGTGCCAGCAGCCTGATGGGACAGAGTTTTATGAATGAGCAGTTCTTC

J: TRBJ2-3
size: NA
D: TRBD2
V: TRBV10-3
CDR3: CAIRTSGDTQYF
DNA: TGTGCCATCAGAACTAGCGGAGATACGCAGTATTTT